Listed below are T cell receptor beta chains from one sample, sequenced in a study of blood T cell repertoires in COVID-19. Using immunoSEQ multiplex PCR, the repertoire was profiled, and TCRdb retains in-frame clones only, with some absent. The sample lists over 250,000 clones; about nine tenths were seen once. Sequenced input: peripheral blood. The receptors shown here come from a middle-aged man with acute or convalescent COVID-19. Both conserved end residues are part of each CDR3. A D gene is named only where the DNA matches it firmly. Only some rows state a clone size, as once, few, many or a class for expanded clones.

J | size | V | D | CDR3 | DNA
TRBJ2-5 | . | TRBV2 | TRBD1 | CASGQVQETQYF | TGTGCCAGCGGACAGGTCCAAGAGACCCAGTACTTC
TRBJ1-5 | . | TRBV9 | . | CASSVGGGRHQPQHF | TGTGCCAGCAGCGTAGGAGGAGGGAGGCATCAGCCCCAGCATTTT
TRBJ1-5 | . | TRBV2 | . | CASSEWGGAEPQHF | TGTGCCAGCAGTGAATGGGGGGGCGCTGAGCCCCAGCATTTT
TRBJ2-2 | . | TRBV5-1 | . | CASSLEGPTGELFF | TGCGCCAGCAGCTTGGAGGGGCCCACCGGGGAGCTGTTTTTT
TRBJ1-2 | . | TRBV2 | . | CASSDPRHLRGGYTF | TGTGCCAGCAGTGATCCCCGACACCTCCGGGGAGGCTACACCTTC
TRBJ2-5 | . | TRBV5-1 | . | CASSLESSGEETQYF | TGCGCCAGCAGCTTGGAGTCCTCGGGTGAAGAGACCCAGTACTTC
TRBJ2-7 | . | TRBV15 | . | CATSREGTRQGSYEQYF | TGTGCCACCAGCAGGGAGGGTACGAGACAGGGATCCTACGAGCAGTACTTC
TRBJ2-3 | . | TRBV18 | TRBD2 | CASSLAGGPDTQYF | TGTGCCAGCTCCCTAGCGGGGGGGCCCGATACGCAGTATTTT
TRBJ2-7 | . | TRBV3-1/TRBV3-2 | . | CASSQSLFGGSYEQYF | TGTGCCAGCAGCCAATCCCTTTTCGGGGGCTCCTACGAGCAGTACTTC
TRBJ2-7 | . | TRBV7-2 | . | CASSFVGGGAYEQYF | TGTGCCAGCAGCTTCGTGGGAGGGGGGGCCTACGAGCAGTACTTC
TRBJ2-7 | . | TRBV5-4 | . | CASSLGVTSSYEQYF | TGTGCCAGCAGCCTGGGGGTGACAAGCTCCTACGAGCAGTACTTC
TRBJ2-7 | once | TRBV29-1 | . | CSVEVGDSYEQYF | TGCAGCGTTGAAGTAGGGGACTCCTACGAGCAGTACTTC
TRBJ1-1 | . | TRBV5-1 | TRBD1 | CASSPGQRRNAFF | TGCGCCAGCAGCCCGGGACAGAGGAGGAACGCTTTCTTT
TRBJ1-1 | . | TRBV6-1 | . | CASSDRARGTEAFF | TGTGCCAGCAGTGATCGGGCCCGGGGCACTGAAGCTTTCTTT
TRBJ1-6 | . | TRBV19 | TRBD1 | CASSPGTGAVSPLHF | TGTGCCAGTAGTCCCGGGACAGGGGCGGTTTCACCCCTCCACTTT
TRBJ2-1 | . | TRBV27 | . | CASSPRDQGEQFF | TGTGCCAGCAGTCCCCGCGACCAGGGGGAGCAGTTCTTC
TRBJ2-7 | once | TRBV6-5 | . | CASRRDFAYEQYF | TGTGCCAGCAGGCGGGACTTCGCCTACGAGCAGTACTTC